The 13 T cell receptor beta chains listed next were all sequenced from one sample in a study of blood T cell repertoires in COVID-19. The protocol was immunoSEQ multiplex PCR, while the TCRdb copy is restricted to in-frame clones and leaves out a portion. The sample has 250,000 to 350,000 clones; about 81% are singletons. The sequencing input was peripheral blood. These receptors were obtained from a human donor with COVID-19, enrolled during active disease. The donor label of this sample is uncertain.

The genes are TRBV5-1 and TRBJ2-1; D gene unclear. The length of the CDR3 is 15 residues. The V end was cut by 0 bases, the J end by 8 bases, with 15 bases between. CDR1 is SGHRS, CDR2 YFSETQ, per germline. CDR3 sequence reads: CASSLGASSSDEQFF. The CDR3 DNA reads TGCGCCAGCAGCTTGGGTGCTAGTTCGTCCGATGAGCAGTTCTTC. The whole variable domain, filled in from reference TRBV5-1 and TRBJ2-1, reads KAGVTQTPRYLIKTRGQQVTLSCSPISGHRSVSWYQQTPGQGLQFLFEYFSETQRNKGNFPGRFSGRQFSNSRSEMNVSTLELGDSALYLCASSLGASSSDEQFFGPGTRLTVL.

The V call is TRBV10-3, the J call TRBJ2-2, with 7 bases that match TRBD1. J was trimmed by 0 bases and V by 6 bases; bases with no gene match: 7. The V gene's germline CDR1 is ENHRY and CDR2 SYGVKD. This CDR3 has 16 amino acids. The CDR3 here is CAIRAPGQSNTGELFF. The CDR3 nucleotides read TGTGCCATCAGGGCCCCGGGACAGTCGAACACCGGGGAGCTGTTTTTT.

The J gene is TRBJ1-5, the V gene TRBV9, with TRBD1 matching 7 bases. The CDR3 is made up of 16 amino acids. Germline V gene sequence: CDR1 SGDLS, CDR2 YYNGEE. The ends lost 0 bases at V and 3 bases at J; junction bases unmatched: 6. The CDR3 DNA reads as TGTGCCAGCAGCGTAGGACAGGGCCTTGACAATCAGCCCCAGCATTTT. Protein: CASSVGQGLDNQPQHF.

V usage is TRBV5-6 and J usage is TRBJ1-1; no clear D gene. The germline V and J ends were trimmed by 6 bases and 2 bases, with 17 bases remaining between them. The germline V gene encodes CDR1 SGHDT and CDR2 YYEEEE. This CDR3 is built from 15 residues. CDR3 coding DNA: TGTGCCAGCACCAGCTGGAGGACGGAAAACACTGAAGCTTTCTTT. Amino acid sequence: CASTSWRTENTEAFF.

The chain joins TRBV2 to TRBJ2-7, with 9 bases identical to TRBD2. Trimming cost V 6 bases and J 5 bases; bases outside gene matches: 11. The length of the CDR3 is 15 residues. Per germline, CDR1 SNHLY and CDR2 FYNNEI. The CDR3 region is CASSAEASGNHEQYF. The CDR3 nucleotides are TGTGCCAGCAGCGCGGAGGCTAGCGGGAACCACGAGCAGTACTTC. The full variable domain, in which reference TRBV2 and TRBJ2-7 provide the parts outside the CDR3, is EPEVTQTPSHQVTQMGQEVILRCVPISNHLYFYWYRQILGQKVEFLVSFYNNEISEKSEIFDDQFSVERPDGSNFTLKIRSTKLEDSAMYFCASSAEASGNHEQYFGPGTRLTVT.

This chain joins TRBV15 and TRBJ2-7, with 10 bases fitting TRBD1. This CDR3 region has 15 residues. Germline-derived CDR1 and CDR2 are LNHNV and YYDKDF (reference sequence). J lost 3 bases, V lost 4 bases, and 6 bases had no gene match. This CDR3 reads CATSIRDRGFYEQYF. In nucleotides, the CDR3 is TGTGCCACCAGCATCCGGGACAGGGGATTCTACGAGCAGTACTTC.

The chain has TRBV19 and TRBJ2-5, with D possibly matching TRBD2 (6 bases). Trimming left V 5 bases short and J 5 bases short, with 24 bases between. Germline values: CDR1 LNHDA, CDR2 SQIVND (reference sequence). This CDR3 region has 17 residues. CDR3 sequence (DNA): TGTGCCAGTAGTGAACCCAATTTCCGGGACTGGGGGGAGACCCAGTACTTC. This sequence encodes CASSEPNFRDWGETQYF.

The chain carries TRBV21-1 and TRBJ2-7; TRBD2, the table's D call, was not compared with the DNA. TRBV21-1 is given as a pseudogene. The CDR3 has 16 residues. Here the CDR3 DNA reads TGTGCCAGCAACGCCCAGGGCGGGAGGCCGCCCTACGAGCAGTACTTC. Translating it yields CASNAQGGRPPYEQYF.

The J gene is TRBJ2-7, the V gene TRBV4-2, with 10 nucleotides matching TRBD2. Germline trimming cut 2 bases from V and 3 bases from J; bases unmatched to any gene: 4. Germline values: CDR1 LGHNA, CDR2 YNFKEQ. The CDR3 is made up of 15 amino acids. Written as DNA, the CDR3 is TGTGCCAGCAGCCAATGGACTAGCGGCAACTACGAGCAGTACTTC. This codes for CASSQWTSGNYEQYF.

V is TRBV2 and J is TRBJ2-6; D may be TRBD2 (5 bases). This CDR3 spans 16 amino acids. Germline V CDR1 and CDR2: SNHLY, FYNNEI. Trimming left V 6 bases short and J 2 bases short, with 14 bases between. CDR3 DNA sequence: TGTGCCAGCAGCGCCCTGGGAGAAACTGGGGCCAACGTCCTGACTTTC. This sequence encodes CASSALGETGANVLTF.

The chain uses TRBV30 and TRBJ1-1; D is ambiguous. V dropped 1 base and J dropped 5 bases, with 11 bases sitting between them. CDR1 is GTSNPN and CDR2 is SVGIG in the germline V gene (reference sequence). This CDR3 spans 13 amino acids. In DNA form, the CDR3 reads TGTGCCTGGAGTGGAAATCTCAGGACTGAAGCTTTCTTT. As protein: CAWSGNLRTEAFF.

This clone was picked up a small number of times. The chain employs TRBV14 and TRBJ1-2; no clear D. V was clipped by 0 bases and J by 4 bases, with 3 bases between them. CDR1 and CDR2 from the germline V gene are SGHDN and FVKESK. The CDR3 runs 12 residues. CDR3 bases: TGTGCCAGCAGCCAAGACCGCTATGGCTACACCTTC. As protein: CASSQDRYGYTF.

The chain has TRBV9 and TRBJ2-1, with 13 bases matching TRBD2. CDR1 is SGDLS and CDR2 is YYNGEE in the germline V gene. With 0 bases clipped from V and 5 bases from J, the junction kept 2 bases outside the gene matches. The CDR3 contains 16 residues. The CDR3 spells CASSVAGTSGDNEQFF. CDR3 bases: TGTGCCAGCAGCGTAGCTGGGACTAGCGGGGACAATGAGCAGTTCTTC.